The 29 T cell receptor beta chains listed next were all sequenced from one sample in a study of blood T cell repertoires in COVID-19. Only in-frame clones appear in the TCRdb table, and some are missing; sequencing was by immunoSEQ multiplex PCR. This table holds 150,000 to 200,000 clones, around 80% found once. The material sequenced was PBMCs or T cells enriched from blood (not recorded which). The receptors shown here come from a man in his 70s who had been exposed to COVID-19.

The sample holds a few counts of this clone. The V gene is TRBV27, the J gene TRBJ1-4; 7 bases agree with TRBD1. This CDR3 region has 13 residues. Trimming removed 6 bases from V and 7 bases from J; junction bases left unmatched: 5. Germline V gene lookup returns CDR1 MNHEY and CDR2 SMNVEV (reference sequence). The DNA of the CDR3 is TGTGCCAGCAGAGACAGGGCCAGTGAAAAACTGTTTTTT. Translated: CASRDRASEKLFF.

The gene calls are TRBV6-2 or TRBV6-3 and TRBJ2-5; D might be TRBD1 (5 bases). Deletions cut 8 bases from V and 1 base from J, with 14 bases between. Germline V gene sequence: CDR1 MNHEY, CDR2 SVGEGT. CDR3 length: 14 residues. CDR3 region: CASGRGQPQETQYF. As DNA, the CDR3 is TGTGCCAGCGGCCGAGGACAACCCCAAGAGACCCAGTACTTC.

The genes are TRBV7-7 and TRBJ1-2, with a tentative D call TRBD1 (5 bases). The germline gives CDR1 SSHAT, CDR2 FNYEAQ (reference sequence). The CDR3 extends over 13 amino acids. The V gene lost 5 bases and the J gene lost 7 bases, with 14 bases spanning the gap. The CDR3 DNA follows: TGTGCCAGCAGCCAGGGCCTCGCCGGTGGCTACACCTTC. It is translated as CASSQGLAGGYTF.

The chain employs TRBV7-9 and TRBJ2-3; 12 nucleotides align to TRBD2. Germline loops: CDR1 SEHNR, CDR2 FQNEAQ (reference sequence). With V trimmed by 2 bases and J by 1 base, 1 base remained unmatched. This CDR3 has 16 amino acids. DNA of the CDR3: TGTGCCAGCAGCTTACGGACTAGCGGGGGCACAGATACGCAGTATTTT. This encodes CASSLRTSGGTDTQYF.

The chain couples TRBV7-2 to TRBJ1-2; D unresolved. The CDR3 covers 14 residues. V lost 5 bases and J lost 4, with 14 bases in between. Germline lookup yields CDR1 SGHTA and CDR2 FQGNSA. CDR3 loop: CASSPGGSSYGYTF. The CDR3 region has the DNA TGTGCCAGCAGCCCCGGAGGCAGCTCCTATGGCTACACCTTC.

The chain carries TRBV28 and TRBJ1-5; D is possibly TRBD1 (5 bases). The V gene's germline CDR1 is MDHEN and CDR2 SYDVKM. The CDR3 is made up of 16 amino acids. The V and J ends lost 1 base and 10 bases respectively, with 20 bases between them. The CDR3 DNA sequence: TGTGCCAGCAGTTTATTAATCACTGGGGCCGGCCCCCCCCAGCATTTT. Translation: CASSLLITGAGPPQHF.

The chain uses TRBV5-5 and TRBJ2-3; 7 bases match TRBD1. This CDR3 spans 15 amino acids. Germline values: CDR1 SGHKS, CDR2 YYEKEE (reference sequence). J lost 2 bases, V lost 5 bases, and 8 bases had no gene match. The CDR3 region has the DNA TGTGCCAGCAGTTTCCGACAGGGCAACACAGATACGCAGTATTTT. Translated, it gives CASSFRQGNTDTQYF.

The rearrangement uses TRBV25-1 and TRBJ2-2, with TRBD2 matching over 9 bases. V was pared by 2 bases and J by 6 bases, with 10 bases of the junction left unmatched. This CDR3 region has 17 residues. Germline loops: CDR1 MGHDK, CDR2 SYGVNS. CDR3 sequence reads: CASSEAALAGTAGELFF. CDR3 nucleotide sequence: TGTGCCAGCAGTGAAGCGGCACTAGCGGGCACGGCCGGGGAGCTGTTTTTT.

Comment on this clone: Different DNA sequences within this sample yield the same CDR3. The chain employs TRBV7-2 and TRBJ2-3; 8 bases are a match to TRBD2. The CDR3 extends over 15 amino acids. CDR1 SGHTA and CDR2 FQGNSA come from the germline V gene. The ends lost 2 bases at V and 1 base at J; junction bases unmatched: 2. This chain's CDR3 is CASSLSGGRTDTQYF. DNA for the CDR3: TGTGCCAGCAGCTTAAGCGGGGGCCGCACAGATACGCAGTATTTT.

The rearrangement joins TRBV29-1 to TRBJ1-2, with TRBD1 as a possible D gene (6 bases). Germline V gene lookup returns CDR1 SQVTM and CDR2 ANQGSEA. Trimming cost V 3 bases and J 5 bases, with 13 bases left between them. CDR3 length equals 13 residues. The CDR3 nucleotides read TGCAGCGTTGAGCGCAGGGGAGGGTATGGCTACACCTTC. This translates into CSVERRGGYGYTF.

The V and J genes are TRBV6-4 and TRBJ2-7, with 7 bases aligning to TRBD1. The V and J ends lost 6 bases and 3 bases, in that order; junction bases with no gene match: 5. In germline, CDR1 is MRHNA, CDR2 SNTAGT. There are 13 residues in the CDR3. DNA for the CDR3: TGTGCCAGCAGGGTAGGGGGCCACTACGAGCAGTACTTC. It codes for CASRVGGHYEQYF.

The rearrangement joins TRBV19 to TRBJ2-7; 7 positions match TRBD2. Per germline, CDR1 LNHDA and CDR2 SQIVND (reference sequence). The CDR3 spans 12 residues. After removal of 8 bases from V and 6 bases from J, the junction contained 7 bases not matched to a gene. DNA for the CDR3: TGTGCCAGTTCTTGGGGGGAGGGCGAGCAGTACTTC. Amino acids: CASSWGEGEQYF.

The V gene is TRBV28, the J gene TRBJ2-3; TRBD2 aligns across 9 bases. Trimming took 8 bases from V and 12 from J; bases not matched to a gene: 12. The CDR3 spans 13 residues. Per the germline V gene, CDR1 is MDHEN and CDR2 is SYDVKM. Here the CDR3 DNA reads TGTGCCAGCGTCGGGACGGGACTAGCCTCCCAGTATTTT. It encodes CASVGTGLASQYF.

This chain uses TRBV14 with TRBJ2-7; 12 bases are a match to TRBD1. J was trimmed by 2 bases and V by 2 bases; bases with no gene match: 16. Germline V gives CDR1 SGHDN, CDR2 FVKESK. This CDR3 has 20 amino acids. CDR3 loop: CASSQQAPGQGAYGTYEQYF. CDR3 in DNA: TGTGCCAGCAGCCAACAGGCCCCGGGACAGGGGGCTTATGGGACCTACGAGCAGTACTTC. The complete variable domain, with remaining parts taken from reference TRBV14 and TRBJ2-7, reads EAGVTQFPSHSVIEKGQTVTLRCDPISGHDNLYWYRRVMGKEIKFLLHFVKESKQDESGMPNNRFLAERTGGTYSTLKVQPAELEDSGVYFCASSQQAPGQGAYGTYEQYFGPGTRLTVT.

The gene calls are TRBV3-1 (or the pseudogene TRBV3-2) and TRBJ2-3; 7 bases fit TRBD2. The trim removed 4 bases at V and 5 bases at J, leaving 9 bases unmatched. CDR1 and CDR2 from the germline V gene are LGHDT and YNNKEL (reference sequence). This CDR3 is built from 15 residues. The chain's CDR3 is CASSLRGGRRDTQYF. CDR3 nucleotide sequence: TGTGCCAGCAGCCTTCGGGGCGGGAGAAGAGATACGCAGTATTTT.

The rearrangement joins TRBV6-5 to TRBJ1-2; 7 bases are shared with TRBD1. The CDR3 loop spans 12 amino acids. Germline lookup yields CDR1 MNHEY and CDR2 SVGAGI. Trimming cost V 11 bases and J 8 bases; bases outside gene matches: 11. The CDR3: CASNTGTEGYTF. The CDR3, as DNA: TGTGCCTCCAACACGGGGACAGAAGGCTACACCTTC.

This rearrangement joins TRBV6-5 to TRBJ2-5; a possible D gene is TRBD2 (6 bases). Germline V gene sequence: CDR1 MNHEY, CDR2 SVGAGI. The CDR3 loop spans 14 amino acids. The ends were cut back, 6 bases at V and 2 bases at J, with 13 bases in the middle. For the CDR3, the DNA is TGTGCCAGCAGCTCTCACGGGGGTCAAGAGACCCAGTACTTC. It codes for CASSSHGGQETQYF.

The genes are TRBV2 and TRBJ2-7, with 7 nucleotides matching TRBD2. CDR1 and CDR2 from the germline V gene are SNHLY and FYNNEI. J lost 5 bases, V lost 7 bases, and 14 bases had no gene match. This CDR3 has 15 amino acids. CDR3 bases: TGTGCCAGCAACCGAGAGGGAGGGCTCAGGAACGAGCAGTACTTC. Its protein product is CASNREGGLRNEQYF.

The genes are TRBV2 and TRBJ2-7; D uncertain. Germline CDR1 reads SNHLY; CDR2 reads FYNNEI. The V end lost 4 bases, the J end lost 5 bases, and 12 bases lay between the germline ends. This CDR3 is 13 amino acids long. CDR3: CASSGRVFNEQYF. The CDR3 DNA is TGTGCCAGCAGTGGACGGGTTTTCAACGAGCAGTACTTC.

The rearrangement joins TRBV7-2 to TRBJ2-1; TRBD1 aligns across 9 bases. V was clipped by 4 bases and J by 2 bases; unmatched bases: 3. The CDR3 consists of 15 residues. Germline CDR1 reads SGHTA; CDR2 reads FQGNSA. CDR3: CASSSGTGTYNEQFF. DNA of the CDR3: TGTGCCAGCAGCTCCGGGACAGGGACCTACAATGAGCAGTTCTTC.

This clone has a single count. This sequence joins TRBV6-2 or TRBV6-3 and TRBJ1-5; perhaps TRBD1 as D (5 bases). V was cut by 6 bases and J by 0 bases, with 12 bases left in between. CDR3 size: 15 residues. Germline assignment: CDR1 MNHEY and CDR2 SVGEGT. CDR3 in amino acids: CASSRGGGSNQPQHF. CDR3 DNA sequence: TGTGCCAGCAGCCGTGGGGGGGGTAGCAATCAGCCCCAGCATTTT.

The chain combines TRBV10-2 with TRBJ1-1; D is unclear. Looked up from germline, CDR1 is WSHSY and CDR2 is SAAADI. The ends were cut back, 0 bases at V and 1 base at J, with 9 bases in the middle. The CDR3 runs 15 residues. CDR3 nucleotide sequence: TGCGCCAGCAGTGAGTCGGTCAGGTCGAACACTGAAGCTTTCTTT. Residues: CASSESVRSNTEAFF.

The genes are TRBV14 and TRBJ2-1; 8 bases map to TRBD2. In germline, CDR1 is SGHDN, CDR2 FVKESK. Unmatched junction bases numbered 10, after V lost 0 bases and J lost 9 bases. The CDR3 has 16 residues. The CDR3 sequence: CASSQDLGRDFTEQFF. As DNA, the CDR3 is TGTGCCAGCAGCCAAGATCTCGGGAGGGACTTCACTGAGCAGTTCTTC.

The chain couples TRBV4-1 to TRBJ1-1, with 7 bases fitting TRBD1. V trimming: 3 bases; J trimming: 0 bases; junction bases outside the gene matches: 13. CDR3 size: 18 residues. The germline V gene encodes CDR1 MGHRA and CDR2 YSYEKL. The CDR3 region is CASSQRQGSFFMNTEAFF. As DNA, the CDR3 is TGCGCCAGCAGCCAGCGACAGGGCAGCTTCTTTATGAACACTGAAGCTTTCTTT.

This sequence joins TRBV7-2 and TRBJ2-5; possible D gene TRBD1, 6 bases. Trimming left V 3 bases short and J 2 bases short, with 13 bases between. The germline CDR1 and CDR2 sequences are SGHTA and FQGNSA. The CDR3 length is 15 residues. CDR3 coding DNA: TGTGCCAGCAGCTTCCGGGACACCAAGCAAGAGACCCAGTACTTC. Residues: CASSFRDTKQETQYF.

This chain joins TRBV10-3 and TRBJ2-7; 7 bases are shared with TRBD2. Per germline, CDR1 ENHRY and CDR2 SYGVKD. V shed 6 bases and J 6 bases; nucleotides not matched to a gene: 11. There are 14 residues in the CDR3. Here the CDR3 reads CAIRPSAGEVEQYF. CDR3 bases: TGTGCCATCAGACCCAGCGCGGGAGAGGTCGAGCAGTACTTC.

This chain uses TRBV28 with TRBJ2-1; 13 nucleotides line up with TRBD2. The CDR3 is made up of 16 amino acids. With 5 bases clipped from V and 8 bases from J, the junction kept 9 bases outside the gene matches. Germline V gene data show CDR1 as MDHEN and CDR2 as SYDVKM. The CDR3 DNA follows: TGTGCCAGCAGTCTAACTGGGACTAGCGGGACTGATGAGCAGTTCTTC. Translation gives CASSLTGTSGTDEQFF.

This chain uses TRBV7-2 with TRBJ1-2; D is possibly TRBD1 (5 bases). Germline V gene sequence: CDR1 SGHTA, CDR2 FQGNSA. The CDR3 has 13 amino acids. Trimming left V 2 bases short and J 6 bases short, with 10 bases between. The CDR3 coding sequence is TGTGCCAGCAGCTTAAGTAGGGGCGATGGCTACACCTTC. The encoded protein is CASSLSRGDGYTF.

The V and J genes are TRBV11-2 and TRBJ1-1, with D possibly TRBD1 on 6 matching bases. This CDR3 region has 16 residues. The V gene's germline CDR1 is SGHAT and CDR2 FQNNGV. V was shortened by 4 bases and J by 1 base, with 16 bases between the two germline ends. As DNA, the CDR3 is TGTGCCAGCAGCTCTACAGGGCTGTCTTCGAACACTGAAGCTTTCTTT. It yields the protein CASSSTGLSSNTEAFF.